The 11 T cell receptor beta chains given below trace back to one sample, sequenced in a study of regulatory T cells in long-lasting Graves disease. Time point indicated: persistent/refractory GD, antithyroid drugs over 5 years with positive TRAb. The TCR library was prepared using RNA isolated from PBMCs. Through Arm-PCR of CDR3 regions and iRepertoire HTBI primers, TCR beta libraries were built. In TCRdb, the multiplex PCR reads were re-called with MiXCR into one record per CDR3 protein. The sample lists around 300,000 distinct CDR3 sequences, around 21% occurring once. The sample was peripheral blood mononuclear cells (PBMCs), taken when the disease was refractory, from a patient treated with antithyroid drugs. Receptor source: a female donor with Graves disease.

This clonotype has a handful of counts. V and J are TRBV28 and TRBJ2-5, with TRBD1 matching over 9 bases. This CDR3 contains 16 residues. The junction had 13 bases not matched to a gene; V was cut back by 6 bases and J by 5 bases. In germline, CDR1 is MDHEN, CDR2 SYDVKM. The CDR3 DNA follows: TGTGCCAGCAGCTCAAAAAACAGGGGGCGCGGGGAGACCCAGTACTTC. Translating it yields CASSSKNRGRGETQYF. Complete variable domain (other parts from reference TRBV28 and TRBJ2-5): DVKVTQSSRYLVKRTGEKVFLECVQDMDHENMFWYRQDPGLGLRLIYFSYDVKMKEKGDIPEGYSVSREKKERFSLILESASTNQTSMYLCASSSKNRGRGETQYFGPGTRLLVL.

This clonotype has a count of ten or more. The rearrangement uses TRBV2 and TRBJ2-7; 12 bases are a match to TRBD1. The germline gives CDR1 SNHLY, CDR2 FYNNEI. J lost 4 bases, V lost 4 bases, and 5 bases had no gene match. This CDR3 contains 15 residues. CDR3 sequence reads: CASSAGQGAWYEQYF. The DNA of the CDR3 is TGTGCCAGCAGTGCGGGACAGGGGGCGTGGTACGAGCAGTACTTC.

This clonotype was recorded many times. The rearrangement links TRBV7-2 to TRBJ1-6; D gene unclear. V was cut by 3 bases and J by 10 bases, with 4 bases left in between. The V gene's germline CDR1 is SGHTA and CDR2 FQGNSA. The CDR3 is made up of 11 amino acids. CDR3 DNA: TGTGCCAGCAGCTTTGACTCACCCCTCCACTTT. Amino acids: CASSFDSPLHF.

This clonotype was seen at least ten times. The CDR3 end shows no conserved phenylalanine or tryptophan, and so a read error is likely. CDR3 sequence (DNA): TGTGCCTGGAAGGTATCGGAAAAACTGTTTTGT. Translated: CAWKVSEKLFC. V and J are TRBV30 and TRBJ1-4; D is undetermined. Germline CDR1 reads GTSNPN; CDR2 reads SVGIG (reference sequence). V lost 4 bases and J lost 8, with 8 bases in between. CDR3 length: 11 residues.

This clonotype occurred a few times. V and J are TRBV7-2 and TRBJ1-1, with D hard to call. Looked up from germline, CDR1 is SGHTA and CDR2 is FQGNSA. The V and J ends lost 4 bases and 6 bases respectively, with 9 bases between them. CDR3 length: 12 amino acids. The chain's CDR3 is CASSWGGSEAFF. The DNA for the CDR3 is TGTGCCAGCAGCTGGGGAGGCTCTGAAGCTTTCTTT.

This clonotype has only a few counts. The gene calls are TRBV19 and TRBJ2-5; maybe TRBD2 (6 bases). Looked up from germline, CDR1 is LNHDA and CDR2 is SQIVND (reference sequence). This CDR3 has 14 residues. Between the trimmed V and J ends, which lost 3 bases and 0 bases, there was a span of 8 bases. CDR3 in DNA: TGTGCCAGTAGTATCGGAGGGAACCAAGAGACCCAGTACTTC. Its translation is CASSIGGNQETQYF. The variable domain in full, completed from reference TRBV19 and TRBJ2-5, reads DGGITQSPKYLFRKEGQNVTLSCEQNLNHDAMYWYRQDPGQGLRLIYYSQIVNDFQKGDIAEGYSVSREKKESFPLTVTSAQKNPTAFYLCASSIGGNQETQYFGPGTRLLVL.

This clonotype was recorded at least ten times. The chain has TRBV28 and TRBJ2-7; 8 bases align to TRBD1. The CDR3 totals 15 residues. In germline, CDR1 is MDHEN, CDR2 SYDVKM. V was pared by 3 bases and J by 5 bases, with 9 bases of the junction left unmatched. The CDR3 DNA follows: TGTGCCAGCAGTTTTCTCCGGACAGGGAGCCACGAGCAGTACTTC. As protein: CASSFLRTGSHEQYF.

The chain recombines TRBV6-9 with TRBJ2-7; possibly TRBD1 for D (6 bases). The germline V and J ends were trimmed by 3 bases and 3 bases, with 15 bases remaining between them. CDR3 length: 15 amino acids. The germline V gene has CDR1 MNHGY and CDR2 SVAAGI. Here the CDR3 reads CASSYYRDTLYEQYF. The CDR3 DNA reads TGTGCCAGCAGTTACTATCGGGACACTCTCTACGAGCAGTACTTC.

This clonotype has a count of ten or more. The CDR3 DNA follows: TGTGCCAGCAGTGGGGAGGGCAGGTATAATTCACCCCTCCACTTT. This sequence encodes CASSGEGRYNSPLHF. The chain links TRBV2 to TRBJ1-6; D is uncertain. CDR3 size: 15 residues. The germline CDR1 and CDR2 sequences are SNHLY and FYNNEI. V lost 4 bases, J lost 4 bases, and 11 bases lay in between.

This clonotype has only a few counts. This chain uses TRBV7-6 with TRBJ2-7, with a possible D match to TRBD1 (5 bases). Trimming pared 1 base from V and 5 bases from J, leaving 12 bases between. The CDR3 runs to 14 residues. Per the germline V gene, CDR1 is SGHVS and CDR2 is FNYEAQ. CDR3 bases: TGTGCCAGCAGCTTAGGTTCAGGGTTTGACGAGCAGTACTTC. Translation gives CASSLGSGFDEQYF. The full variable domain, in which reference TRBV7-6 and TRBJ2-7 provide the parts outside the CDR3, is GAGVSQSPRYKVTKRGQDVALRCDPISGHVSLYWYRQALGQGPEFLTYFNYEAQQDKSGLPNDRFSAERPEGSISTLTIQRTEQRDSAMYRCASSLGSGFDEQYFGPGTRLTVT.

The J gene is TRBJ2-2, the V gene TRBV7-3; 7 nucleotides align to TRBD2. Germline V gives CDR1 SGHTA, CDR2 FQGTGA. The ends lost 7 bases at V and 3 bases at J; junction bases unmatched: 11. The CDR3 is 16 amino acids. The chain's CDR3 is CASTLPGRADTGELFF. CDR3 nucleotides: TGTGCCAGCACCCTCCCAGGGAGGGCAGACACCGGGGAGCTGTTTTTT. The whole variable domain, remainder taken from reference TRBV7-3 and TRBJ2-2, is GAGVSQTPSNKVTEKGKYVELRCDPISGHTALYWYRQSLGQGPEFLIYFQGTGAADDSGLPNDRFFAVRPEGSVSTLKIQRTERGDSAVYLCASTLPGRADTGELFFGEGSRLTVL.